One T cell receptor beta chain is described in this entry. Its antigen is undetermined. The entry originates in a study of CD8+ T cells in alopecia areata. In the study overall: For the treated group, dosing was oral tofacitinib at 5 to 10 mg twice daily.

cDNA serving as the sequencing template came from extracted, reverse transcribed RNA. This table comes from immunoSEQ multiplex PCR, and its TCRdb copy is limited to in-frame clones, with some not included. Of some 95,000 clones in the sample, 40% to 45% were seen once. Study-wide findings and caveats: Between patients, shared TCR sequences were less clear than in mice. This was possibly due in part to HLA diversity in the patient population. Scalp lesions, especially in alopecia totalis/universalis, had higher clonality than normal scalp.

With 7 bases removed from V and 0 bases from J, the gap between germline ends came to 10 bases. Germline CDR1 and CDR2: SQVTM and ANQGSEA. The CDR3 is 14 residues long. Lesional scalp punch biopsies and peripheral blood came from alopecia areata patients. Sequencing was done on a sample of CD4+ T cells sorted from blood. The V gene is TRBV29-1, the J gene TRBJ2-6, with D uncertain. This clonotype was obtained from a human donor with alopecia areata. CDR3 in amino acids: CSAREGSGANVLTF. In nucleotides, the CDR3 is TGCAGCGCGAGAGAAGGCTCTGGGGCCAACGTCCTGACTTTC.